This is a list of T cell receptor beta chains from one sample in a study of T cells in Graves' hyperthyroidism and ophthalmopathy. TCRdb used MiXCR to reprocess the multiplex PCR reads, holding one entry per CDR3 protein. The sample contains nearly 600,000 distinct CDR3 sequences, approximately 15% of which appear only once. Specimen: blood. The receptor source for this set is a young woman with Graves' hyperthyroidism that later progressed to Graves' ophthalmopathy. The CDR3 runs from the conserved cysteine through the conserved F or W. D genes are given only for firm matches. Rows may omit the clone size; those that give it use once, few, many or a size class.

d_call | j_call | v_call | clone_size | cdr3_length | cdr3_nt | cdr3_aa
- | TRBJ1-2 | TRBV29-1 | - | 13 | TGCAGCGTTGCGGGCCTTGGTAACTATGGCTACACCTTC | CSVAGLGNYGYTF
TRBD1 | TRBJ2-2 | TRBV2 | many | 15 | TGTGCCAGCAGCGTCGACAGGGGGCGGGTGGGGGAGCTGTTTTTT | CASSVDRGRVGELFF
TRBD2 | TRBJ2-1 | TRBV12-3/TRBV12-4 | many | 18 | TGTGCCAGCAGTGACCGGGCACTAGCGGGAGGGCCCCACAATGAGCAGTTCTTC | CASSDRALAGGPHNEQFF
- | TRBJ1-2 | TRBV5-6 | - | 14 | TGTGCCAGCAGCCCGGTGGGCGCCAGCTATGGCTACACCTTC | CASSPVGASYGYTF
- | TRBJ2-2 | TRBV11-3 | few | 16 | TGTGCCAGCAGCTTAAACGGCGGGATGCCCGCCGGGGAGCTGTTTTTT | CASSLNGGMPAGELFF
- | TRBJ2-2 | TRBV6-1 | - | 12 | TGTGCCAGCAGTAGCCCCGGGGGGGAGCTGTTTTTT | CASSSPGGELFF
TRBD1 | TRBJ2-6 | TRBV2 | many | 11 | TGTGCCAGCAGGGGACAGGGTATCCTGACTTTC | CASRGQGILTF
TRBD1 | TRBJ2-2 | TRBV6-2/TRBV6-3 | many | 14 | TGTGCCAGCAAAAGGACAGGGAACACCGGGGAGCTGTTTTTT | CASKRTGNTGELFF
- | TRBJ1-2 | TRBV7-3 | many | 13 | TGTGCCACGGGAGAAGGAGGACTCTATGGCTACACCTTC | CATGEGGLYGYTF
- | TRBJ2-5 | TRBV7-3 | - | 15 | TGTGCCAGCAGCCTTCGAGGTGGCGGCGGGGAGACCCAGTACTTC | CASSLRGGGGETQYF
- | TRBJ2-7 | TRBV11-2 | few | 13 | TGTGCCGTTAGGGGGTTTAGCTCCTACGAGCAGTACTTC | CAVRGFSSYEQYF
- | TRBJ2-7 | TRBV10-3 | - | 14 | TGTGCCAGCAGAAAAGGGGGGGGACCCTACGAGCAGTACTTC | CASRKGGGPYEQYF
- | TRBJ1-1 | TRBV29-1 | few | 12 | TGCAGCGTTGGAGACACGAACACTGAAGCTTTCTTT | CSVGDTNTEAFF
- | TRBJ2-3 | TRBV2 | - | 15 | TGTGCCAGCAGCGAGGAGGGCCCAAGCACAGATACGCAGTATTTT | CASSEEGPSTDTQYF
- | TRBJ2-1 | TRBV30 | many | 14 | TGTGCCTGGACAACTCTCAGCTCCTACAATGAGCAGTTCTTC | CAWTTLSSYNEQFF
- | TRBJ2-7 | TRBV5-8 | many | 15 | TGTGCCAGCAGCTTGTCCCTCGACGGGTTTTACGAGCAGTACTTC | CASSLSLDGFYEQYF
- | TRBJ2-7 | TRBV3-2 | - | 15 | TGTGCCAGCAGCCAAGTTGCGGAGGGCCGGAACGTGCAGTACTTC | CASSQVAEGRNVQYF
- | TRBJ1-1 | TRBV19 | many | 12 | TGTGCCAGTAGTACTACAGGGTCGGAAGCTTTCTTT | CASSTTGSEAFF
- | TRBJ2-2 | TRBV5-1 | many | 15 | TGCGCCAGCACCCCGAGTGGCAGTAACACCGGGGAGCTGTTTTTT | CASTPSGSNTGELFF
- | TRBJ2-2 | TRBV7-3 | many | 14 | TGTGCCAGCAGCTCTAGGACAGACACCGGGGAGCTGTTTTTT | CASSSRTDTGELFF
TRBD1 | TRBJ1-1 | TRBV20-1 | many | 11 | TGCAGTGCTACGGACAGGGCTATGGCTTTCTTT | CSATDRAMAFF
TRBD1 | TRBJ2-7 | TRBV3-1 | many | 15 | TGTGCCAGCAGCCAAGTGGGGACAGGGAACTACGAGCAGTACTTC | CASSQVGTGNYEQYF
- | TRBJ2-2 | TRBV6-4 | many | 13 | TGTGCCAGTTCGGACCGGAACACCGGGGAGCTGTTTTTT | CASSDRNTGELFF
- | TRBJ1-5 | TRBV28 | - | 15 | TGTGCCAGCCATATCTCAGGAGGAAGGACGCAGCCCCAGCATTTT | CASHISGGRTQPQHF
- | TRBJ1-6 | TRBV15 | many | 18 | TGTGCCACCAGCAGAGATTTCGGTGCGGCCAACTCGGGGGCGCCCCTCCACTTT | CATSRDFGAANSGAPLHF
- | TRBJ1-2 | TRBV24-1 | few | 14 | TGTGCCACCAGTGATTTCGCAGGGAGGAATGGCTACACCTTC | CATSDFAGRNGYTF
TRBD1 | TRBJ1-4 | TRBV15 | - | 14 | TGTGCCACCAGCAGGGGACAGGGAAATGAAAAACTGTTTTTT | CATSRGQGNEKLFF
- | TRBJ2-1 | TRBV6-2/TRBV6-3 | - | 12 | TGTGCCAGCACTTATCGGAGGGATGAGCAGTTCTTC | CASTYRRDEQFF